This TCR beta chain emerged from a study of regulatory T cells in long-lasting Graves disease. With regard to this clonotype: What it binds is not known.

Time point denoted: persistent/refractory GD, antithyroid drugs over 5 years with positive TRAb. PBMC-extracted RNA yielded the TCR library. Patients met American Thyroid Association criteria for Graves' disease. General study results and limits: TRBV28, TRBJ1-2 and TRBJ2-5 were favored in persistent disease.

According to the study, TCR beta libraries were built with iRepertoire HTBI primers and CDR3-region Arm-PCR. TCRdb independently ran MiXCR on the multiplex PCR reads; one entry per CDR3 protein. Of about 340,000 distinct CDR3 sequences listed, about 19% are singletons. CDR3 length equals 15 residues. Germline trimming cut 7 bases from V and 2 bases from J; bases unmatched to any gene: 7. The chain couples TRBV12-3 or TRBV12-4 to TRBJ2-3, with 9 bases matching TRBD1. This clonotype originated in a female donor with Graves disease. Sequencing used peripheral blood mononuclear cells (PBMCs), obtained when the disease was refractory, from a patient treated with antithyroid drugs. The CDR3 nucleotides are TGTGCCAGCAACACCGGGACAGGGAACACAGATACGCAGTATTTT. It specifies CASNTGTGNTDTQYF.